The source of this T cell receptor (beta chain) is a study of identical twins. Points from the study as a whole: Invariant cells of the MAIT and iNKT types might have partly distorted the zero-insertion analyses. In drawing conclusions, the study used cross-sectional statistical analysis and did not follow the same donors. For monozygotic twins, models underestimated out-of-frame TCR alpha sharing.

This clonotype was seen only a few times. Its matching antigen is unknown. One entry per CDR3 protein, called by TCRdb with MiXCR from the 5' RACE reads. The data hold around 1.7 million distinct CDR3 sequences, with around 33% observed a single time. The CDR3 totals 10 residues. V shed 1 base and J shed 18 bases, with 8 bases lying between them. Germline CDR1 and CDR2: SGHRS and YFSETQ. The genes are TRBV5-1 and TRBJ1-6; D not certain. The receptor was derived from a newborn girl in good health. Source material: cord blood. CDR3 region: CASSLIDPHF. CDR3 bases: TGCGCCAGCAGCTTGATTGATCCCCACTTT.